This entry lists 3 T cell receptor beta chains sequenced from one sample in a study of blood T cell repertoires in COVID-19. Data came from immunoSEQ multiplex PCR; TCRdb stores just in-frame clones and leaves some out. The sample contains about 260,000 clones, about 91% of which appear only once. The sequencing input was PBMCs or T cells enriched from blood (not recorded which). These receptors came from a man in his forties who had been exposed to COVID-19.

This rearrangement joins TRBV30 to TRBJ1-6; TRBD1 matches at 8 bases. Germline V gives CDR1 GTSNPN, CDR2 SVGIG (reference sequence). J gave up 11 bases and V 4 bases, and 16 bases lay outside the gene matches. The CDR3 contains 16 residues. CDR3 in amino acids: CAWKFWGTGQQAPLHF. CDR3 bases: TGTGCCTGGAAATTTTGGGGGACAGGTCAGCAGGCACCCCTCCACTTT.

The chain combines TRBV6-5 with TRBJ2-7, with 7 bases aligning to TRBD1. There are 12 residues in the CDR3. Germline values: CDR1 MNHEY, CDR2 SVGAGI. The junction had 2 bases not matched to a gene; V was cut back by 6 bases and J by 3 bases. CDR3 sequence (DNA): TGTGCCAGCAGAAGGGACAGCTACGAGCAGTACTTC. Protein product: CASRRDSYEQYF.

This clone was detected once. This rearrangement joins TRBV15 to TRBJ2-7, with TRBD2 matching over 10 bases. Per the germline V gene, CDR1 is LNHNV and CDR2 is YYDKDF (reference sequence). Trimming at V came to 5 bases and at J to 2 bases, leaving 9 bases not matched to a gene. This CDR3 spans 16 amino acids. The CDR3 DNA sequence: TGTGCCACCAGCTCGGCCGGGACTAGCGCAACCTACGAGCAGTACTTC. Protein product: CATSSAGTSATYEQYF. Supplemented by reference TRBV15 and TRBJ2-7, the full variable domain reads DAMVIQNPRYQVTQFGKPVTLSCSQTLNHNVMYWYQQKSSQAPKLLFHYYDKDFNNEADTPDNFQSRRPNTSFCFLDIRSPGLGDTAMYLCATSSAGTSATYEQYFGPGTRLTVT.